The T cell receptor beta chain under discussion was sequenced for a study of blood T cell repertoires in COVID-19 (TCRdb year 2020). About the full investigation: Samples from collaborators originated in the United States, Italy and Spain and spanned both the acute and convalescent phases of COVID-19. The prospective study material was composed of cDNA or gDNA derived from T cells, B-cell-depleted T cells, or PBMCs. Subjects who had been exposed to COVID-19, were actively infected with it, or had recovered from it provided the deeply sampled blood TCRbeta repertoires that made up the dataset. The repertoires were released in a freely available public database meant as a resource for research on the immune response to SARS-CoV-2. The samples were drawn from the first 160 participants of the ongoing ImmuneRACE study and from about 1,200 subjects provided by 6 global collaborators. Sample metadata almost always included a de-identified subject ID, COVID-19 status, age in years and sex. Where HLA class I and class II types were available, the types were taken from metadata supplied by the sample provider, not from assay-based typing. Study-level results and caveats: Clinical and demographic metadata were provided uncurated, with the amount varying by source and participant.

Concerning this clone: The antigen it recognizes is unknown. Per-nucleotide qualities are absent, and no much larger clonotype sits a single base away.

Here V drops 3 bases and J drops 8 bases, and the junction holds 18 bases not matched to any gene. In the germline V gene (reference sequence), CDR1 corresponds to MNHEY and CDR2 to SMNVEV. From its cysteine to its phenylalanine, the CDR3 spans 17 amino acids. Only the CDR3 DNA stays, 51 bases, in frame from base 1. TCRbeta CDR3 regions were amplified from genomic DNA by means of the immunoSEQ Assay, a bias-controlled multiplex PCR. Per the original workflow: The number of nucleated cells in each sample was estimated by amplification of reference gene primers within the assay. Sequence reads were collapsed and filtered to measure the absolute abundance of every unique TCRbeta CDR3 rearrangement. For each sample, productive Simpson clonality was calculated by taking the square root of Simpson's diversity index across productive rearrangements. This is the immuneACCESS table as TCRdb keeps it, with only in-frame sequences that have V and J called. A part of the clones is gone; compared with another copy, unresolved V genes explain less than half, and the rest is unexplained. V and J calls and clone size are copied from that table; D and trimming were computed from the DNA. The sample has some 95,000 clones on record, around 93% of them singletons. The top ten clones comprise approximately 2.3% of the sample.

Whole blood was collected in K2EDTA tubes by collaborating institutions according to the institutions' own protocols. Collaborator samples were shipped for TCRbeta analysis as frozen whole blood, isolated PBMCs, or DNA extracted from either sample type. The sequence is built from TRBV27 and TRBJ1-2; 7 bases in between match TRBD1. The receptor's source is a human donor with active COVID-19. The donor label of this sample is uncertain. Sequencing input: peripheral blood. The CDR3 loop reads CASSFYGQAHSPLGYTF. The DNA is TGTGCCAGCAGTTTTTACGGACAGGCCCATTCGCCTCTCGGCTACACCTTC.